The source of this TCR beta chain is a study of T cell repertoires in cytomegalovirus infection. About the study: Selected CMV epitopes included recently identified HLA-C-restricted ones as well as well-studied HLA-B-restricted ones. Public TCR beta signatures were indicative of both CMV infection and a matching HLA type.

TCRdb re-called the reads with MiXCR, one entry per CDR3 protein. Here the sample spans 110,000 to 150,000 distinct CDR3 sequences, more than 25% being singletons. Regarding the study as a whole: It was HLA-C-restricted CMV-specific TCR beta clonotypes that dominated the response ex vivo. Individuals carrying CMV plus the relevant HLA were identified by cumulative frequency of public TCR beta families.

This clonotype came up a few times. As yet, its antigen is unknown. Losses at the gene ends were 5 bases for V and 4 bases for J; bases not matched to a gene: 1. CDR3 length: 13 residues. Germline V gene sequence: CDR1 SGHVS, CDR2 FNYEAQ. Sequencing was performed on CD8+ T cells from cultured PBMCs, taken from culture after CMV antigen stimulation. The TCR sequence derives from a human donor in good health (CMV status not recorded). Some clones in this sample may be carry-over from other donors' samples. The chain recombines TRBV7-6 with TRBJ2-2; 7 nucleotides match TRBD1. CDR3 bases: TGTGCCAGCAGCCAGGGGGTCACCGGGGAGCTGTTTTTT. Its protein product is CASSQGVTGELFF.